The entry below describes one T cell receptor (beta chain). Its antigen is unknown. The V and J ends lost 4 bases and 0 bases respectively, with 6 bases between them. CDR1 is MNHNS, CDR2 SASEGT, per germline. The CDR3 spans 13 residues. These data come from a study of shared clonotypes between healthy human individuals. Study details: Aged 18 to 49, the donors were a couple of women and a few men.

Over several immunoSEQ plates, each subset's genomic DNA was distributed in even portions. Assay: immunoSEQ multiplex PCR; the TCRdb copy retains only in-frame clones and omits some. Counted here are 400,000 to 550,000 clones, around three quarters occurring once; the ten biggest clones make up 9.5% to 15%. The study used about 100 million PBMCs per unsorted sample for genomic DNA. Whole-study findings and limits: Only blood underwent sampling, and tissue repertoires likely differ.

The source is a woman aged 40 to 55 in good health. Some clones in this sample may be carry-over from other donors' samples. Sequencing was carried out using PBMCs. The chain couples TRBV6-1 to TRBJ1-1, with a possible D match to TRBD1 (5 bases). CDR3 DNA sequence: TGTGCCAGCAGTGGACAGATGAACACTGAAGCTTTCTTT. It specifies CASSGQMNTEAFF.